The T cell receptor (beta chain) under discussion was sequenced for a study of early T cells in non-severe SARS-CoV-2 infection. Study-wide context: Bulk RNA from unsorted whole blood was sequenced; chains were unpaired. Whole-study findings and limits: Matching with VDJdb favored anti-spike CD8 responses (missing private and CD4 specificities).

A note on this clonotype: The antigen is unknown.

Individually, cDNA molecules had unique molecular identifiers attached to them. Via MiXCR, TCRdb re-called the 5' RACE reads, giving one row per CDR3 protein. The table includes 65,000 to 95,000 distinct CDR3 sequences, 8.5% to 10% detected once. Germline CDR1 and CDR2: KGHDR and SFDVKD. The CDR3 runs 16 residues. The J segment lost 6 bases and the V segment lost 3 bases, leaving 4 bases of the junction unmatched. Source material: whole blood. The sequence derives from an adult who was a healthcare worker with PCR-confirmed SARS-CoV-2 infection or an uninfected control (not recorded which). The chain has TRBV24-1 and TRBJ2-3; TRBD2 aligns across 14 bases. The CDR3 sequence is CATSDPGLAGGDTQYF. The CDR3 coding sequence is TGTGCCACCAGTGATCCCGGACTAGCGGGAGGTGATACGCAGTATTTT.